The 19 T cell receptor beta chains given below trace back to one sample, sequenced in a study of T cell repertoires in cytomegalovirus infection. From the reads, TCRdb called clonotypes with MiXCR, one entry per CDR3 protein. The table shows approximately 490,000 distinct CDR3 sequences, with roughly 12% occurring only once. Sequenced sample: PBMCs. These receptors came from a human donor in good health (CMV status not recorded). Some clones in this sample may be carry-over from other donors' samples.

This clonotype has more than one count but fewer than ten. V gene TRBV15 combines with J gene TRBJ2-7, with TRBD2 matching 7 bases. Germline lookup yields CDR1 LNHNV and CDR2 YYDKDF (reference sequence). The CDR3 extends over 15 amino acids. Trimming removed 1 base from V and 2 bases from J; junction bases left unmatched: 5. The CDR3, as DNA: TGTGCCACCAGCAGAGGTACTAGCGCTACCTACGAGCAGTACTTC. Encoded protein: CATSRGTSATYEQYF.

This clonotype was seen at least ten times. At one of its ends the junction is not consistent with the germline gene, which may arise from a read error. V is TRBV5-1 and J is TRBJ2-7; 14 nucleotides line up with TRBD2. The CDR3 is made up of 16 amino acids. CDR1 and CDR2 from the germline V gene are SGHRS and YFSETQ. CDR3 amino acids: CASSLGGTSGSYEQYF. CDR3 nucleotides: TGTGCCAGCAGCTTAGGCGGGACTAGCGGGAGCTACGAGCAGTACTTC. The full variable domain, rest sourced from reference TRBV5-1 and TRBJ2-7, is KAGVTQTPRYLIKTRGQQVTLSCSPISGHRSVSWYQQTPGQGLQFLFEYFSETQRNKGNFPGRFSGRQFSNSRSEMNVSTLELGDSALYLCASSLGGTSGSYEQYFGPGTRLTVT.

This clonotype was counted many times. The genes are TRBV3-1 and TRBJ2-5; D perhaps matches TRBD1 (5 bases). Deletions cut 4 bases from V and 5 bases from J, with 11 bases between. The germline CDR1 and CDR2 sequences are LGHDT and YNNKEL (reference sequence). This CDR3 comprises 13 residues. The CDR3 DNA is TGTGCCAGCAGCCCAGGGTCTCGGGAGACCCAGTACTTC. Translation gives CASSPGSRETQYF.

This clonotype was detected ten times or more. J is TRBJ2-1 and V is TRBV12-3 or TRBV12-4; TRBD2 might be the D (5 bases). The V and J ends lost 3 bases and 9 bases respectively, with 9 bases between them. The CDR3 is 12 amino acids. CDR3 amino acids: CASSFGESEQFF. In DNA, the CDR3 is TGTGCCAGCAGTTTTGGGGAGAGTGAGCAGTTCTTC.

At least ten counts were recorded for this clonotype. The V call is TRBV10-3, the J call TRBJ2-1, with 15 bases lining up with TRBD2. The CDR3 length is 13 residues. CDR1 is ENHRY and CDR2 is SYGVKD in the germline V gene. The ends lost 11 bases at V and 9 bases at J; junction bases unmatched: 5. The CDR3 region is CAVGTSGRPEQFF. Written as DNA, the CDR3 is TGTGCCGTCGGGACTAGCGGGAGGCCTGAGCAGTTCTTC.

This clonotype occurred many times. The V call is TRBV25-1, the J call TRBJ1-2; no definite D call. Trimming pared 4 bases from V and 7 bases from J, leaving 13 bases between. This CDR3 has 13 residues. Germline lookup yields CDR1 MGHDK and CDR2 SYGVNS. CDR3 sequence: CASSVGSVLGYTF. CDR3 bases: TGTGCCAGCAGTGTGGGGTCAGTTCTTGGCTACACCTTC.

This CDR3 reads CASSQQTRSTQYF. The CDR3 DNA sequence: TGTGCCAGCAGCCAACAGACTAGAAGTACGCAGTATTTT. This rearrangement joins TRBV3-1 to TRBJ2-3; maybe TRBD2 (6 bases). Deletions cut 2 bases from V and 8 bases from J, with 11 bases between. The V gene's germline CDR1 is LGHDT and CDR2 YNNKEL (reference sequence). CDR3 length: 13 residues.

The chain uses TRBV28 and TRBJ2-1; the D is unclear. V was cut by 5 bases and J by 8 bases, with 10 bases left in between. This CDR3 comprises 12 residues. The germline CDR1 and CDR2 sequences are MDHEN and SYDVKM. CDR3 sequence (DNA): TGTGCCAGCAGTCCCTTGAGCCATGAGCAGTTCTTC. Protein: CASSPLSHEQFF.

This clonotype was detected only a few times. The chain is built from TRBV24-1 and TRBJ2-3; perhaps TRBD2 as D (6 bases). CDR3 length equals 16 residues. V was cut by 3 bases and J by 2 bases, with 14 bases left in between. Germline V gives CDR1 KGHDR, CDR2 SFDVKD. The CDR3: CATSDTPGSTTDTQYF. CDR3 sequence (DNA): TGTGCCACCAGTGATACCCCCGGGAGTACCACAGATACGCAGTATTTT.

This clonotype showed up many times. V usage is TRBV4-2 and J usage is TRBJ2-7; TRBD2 might be the D (5 bases). Per the germline V gene, CDR1 is LGHNA and CDR2 is YNFKEQ. The CDR3 consists of 15 residues. V was trimmed by 4 bases and J by 3 bases, leaving 16 bases between them. The CDR3 loop reads CASSPGMGSSYEQYF. The CDR3 nucleotides read TGTGCCAGCAGCCCCGGGATGGGAAGCAGCTACGAGCAGTACTTC.

The V gene is TRBV9, the J gene TRBJ1-5; D gene unclear. The CDR3 contains 15 residues. V was trimmed by 0 bases and J by 0 bases, leaving 7 bases between them. Looked up from germline, CDR1 is SGDLS and CDR2 is YYNGEE. CDR3 protein: CASSVEGFSNQPQHF. CDR3 DNA sequence: TGTGCCAGCAGCGTAGAAGGGTTTAGCAATCAGCCCCAGCATTTT. Combining the CDR3 with reference TRBV9 and TRBJ1-5 gives the whole variable domain DSGVTQTPKHLITATGQRVTLRCSPRSGDLSVYWYQQSLDQGLQFLIQYYNGEERAKGNILERFSAQQFPDLHSELNLSSLELGDSALYFCASSVEGFSNQPQHFGDGTRLSIL.

This clonotype was seen repeatedly, ten times or more. The chain combines TRBV20-1 with TRBJ2-5, with 9 nucleotides matching TRBD2. From germline, CDR1 is DFQATT and CDR2 SNEGSKA (reference sequence). With V trimmed by 0 bases and J by 2 bases, 4 bases remained unmatched. The CDR3 is made up of 15 amino acids. In DNA, the CDR3 is TGCAGTGCTAGAGATGCGGGAGGGCCGCAAGAGACCCAGTACTTC. It specifies CSARDAGGPQETQYF.

This clonotype was seen at least ten times. V and J are TRBV7-4 and TRBJ2-3; no clear D gene. This CDR3 spans 13 amino acids. Per germline, CDR1 SGHVT and CDR2 SQSDAQ. V was shortened by 2 bases and J by 8 bases, with 11 bases between the two germline ends. The CDR3 DNA follows: TGTGCCAGCAGCTTACGGTGGATTCGTACGCAGTATTTT. Translation: CASSLRWIRTQYF.

This clonotype was seen repeatedly, ten times or more. The CDR3 reads CASSSPVSPGTGASYEQYF. CDR3 bases: TGTGCCAGCAGTTCGCCGGTGTCCCCCGGGACAGGGGCTTCCTACGAGCAGTACTTC. V usage is TRBV7-9 and J usage is TRBJ2-7, with 10 bases that match TRBD1. The ends lost 6 bases at V and 1 base at J; junction bases unmatched: 18. The CDR3 runs to 19 residues. Germline CDR1 is SEHNR and CDR2 is FQNEAQ (reference sequence).

This clonotype occurred many times. V gene TRBV6-5 combines with J gene TRBJ2-5; D is unresolved. The CDR3 spans 10 residues. V lost 10 bases, J lost 5 bases, and 8 bases lay in between. Germline V gives CDR1 MNHEY, CDR2 SVGAGI. The CDR3 reads CATLKETQYF. The DNA for the CDR3 is TGTGCCACTCTTAAGGAGACCCAGTACTTC.

This clonotype has ten or more counts. The genes are TRBV29-1 and TRBJ2-1; 9 bases are shared with TRBD2. This CDR3 has 17 residues. Germline loops: CDR1 SQVTM, CDR2 ANQGSEA. The V gene end was trimmed by 7 bases and the J gene end by 10 bases; junction bases not matched to a gene: 23. The CDR3 region is CSATQGVSGRVSEEQFF. CDR3 bases: TGCAGCGCAACTCAGGGGGTTAGCGGGAGAGTTTCGGAGGAGCAGTTCTTC.

The chain couples TRBV15 to TRBJ2-5; D is unresolved. The CDR3 totals 13 residues. Germline V gives CDR1 LNHNV, CDR2 YYDKDF (reference sequence). V lost 0 bases and J 5 bases, leaving 7 bases between the germline ends. In DNA, the CDR3 is TGTGCCACCAGCAGAGACCTCGCGGAGACCCAGTACTTC. This gives the protein CATSRDLAETQYF.

This clonotype was detected ten times or more. The genes are TRBV12-3 or TRBV12-4 and TRBJ2-2, with 8 bases identical to TRBD1. V gave up 6 bases and J gave up 4 bases; unmatched junction bases: 7. The length of the CDR3 is 15 residues. DNA of the CDR3: TGTGCCAGCAGGTGGACAGGGCAGGGCACCGGGGAGCTGTTTTTT. It codes for CASRWTGQGTGELFF.

V is TRBV27 and J is TRBJ2-1; D remains ambiguous. Per germline, CDR1 MNHEY and CDR2 SMNVEV (reference sequence). The CDR3 covers 11 residues. With 7 bases removed from V and 7 bases from J, the gap between germline ends came to 8 bases. In nucleotides, the CDR3 is TGTGCCAGCACCCTATTGAATGAGCAGTTCTTC. It translates to CASTLLNEQFF.